This passage covers 21 T cell receptor beta chains from one sample sequenced in a study of cytomegalovirus exposure and HLA in healthy donors. With 60 Vbeta and 13 Jbeta primers, the PCR was carried out. Libraries were prepared by immunoSEQ multiplex PCR; TCRdb keeps only in-frame clonotypes and omits some of them. The data contain around 140,000 clones, about 84% of them singletons. The sequenced sample consisted of PBMCs. All receptors come from a woman aged 40 to 50 in good health and CMV-seropositive.

This clone has only a few counts. V usage is TRBV10-3 and J usage is TRBJ2-7, with 12 bases matching TRBD2. CDR3 size: 15 residues. CDR1 and CDR2 (germline): ENHRY, SYGVKD. V shed 8 bases, J shed 1 base, and the junction held 6 bases outside the gene matches. As DNA, the CDR3 is TGTGCCATCGCCGAGGGGACTAGCGGGTCCTACGAGCAGTACTTC. Its protein product is CAIAEGTSGSYEQYF.

The rearrangement joins TRBV5-1 to TRBJ2-1; D may be TRBD2 (6 bases). V lost 3 bases to trimming and J lost 2 bases, with 12 bases between them. In germline, CDR1 is SGHRS, CDR2 YFSETQ. This CDR3 has 15 amino acids. The CDR3 nucleotides are TGCGCCAGCAGCTGGGGGGAGCAGACCTACAATGAGCAGTTCTTC. It translates to CASSWGEQTYNEQFF.

The genes are TRBV11-2 and TRBJ2-5; 9 bases map to TRBD1. Germline lookup yields CDR1 SGHAT and CDR2 FQNNGV. The J segment lost 2 bases and the V segment lost 5 bases, leaving 0 bases of the junction unmatched. This CDR3 contains 13 residues. The CDR3: CASSGTGQETQYF. CDR3 bases: TGTGCCAGCAGCGGGACAGGGCAAGAGACCCAGTACTTC.

There are a few counts of this clone. This chain joins TRBV18 and TRBJ1-1; D perhaps matches TRBD1 (6 bases). This CDR3 contains 14 residues. CDR1 KGHSH and CDR2 LQKENI come from the germline V gene. Trimming removed 5 bases at V and 0 bases at J, with 10 bases between. CDR3: CASSWGQVNTEAFF. The CDR3 nucleotides read TGTGCCAGCTCATGGGGACAAGTGAACACTGAAGCTTTCTTT.

This sequence joins TRBV5-5 and TRBJ1-2; 12 nucleotides agree with TRBD1. V dropped 5 bases and J dropped 13; count of bases not matched to a gene: 18. The CDR3 contains 16 residues. The germline CDR1 and CDR2 sequences are SGHKS and YYEKEE (reference sequence). The CDR3 DNA reads TGTGCCAGCAGACCCGGGACAGGGGGCCAAAGTATGCTGTCCACCTTC. Protein product: CASRPGTGGQSMLSTF.

This clone was seen just once. The gene calls are TRBV7-8 and TRBJ1-2; perhaps TRBD1 as D (5 bases). Germline V CDR1 and CDR2: SGHVS, FQNEAQ. This CDR3 has 16 amino acids. V lost 5 bases to trimming and J lost 2 bases, with 18 bases between them. As DNA, the CDR3 is TGTGCCAGCAGCGTCCTACAGGCCCCTCTCAACTATGGCTACACCTTC. Amino acid sequence: CASSVLQAPLNYGYTF.

This clone appeared a single time. The J gene is TRBJ1-5, the V gene TRBV6-5; 11 bases match TRBD1. CDR3 length: 15 amino acids. Germline lookup yields CDR1 MNHEY and CDR2 SVGAGI. With V trimmed by 6 bases and J by 7 bases, 8 bases remained unmatched. Here the CDR3 reads CASSPKGQGGQPQHF. The CDR3 coding sequence is TGTGCCAGCAGCCCTAAGGGACAGGGGGGGCAGCCCCAGCATTTT.

The sample holds a few counts of this clone. The chain joins TRBV18 to TRBJ1-2, with 7 bases lining up with TRBD1. This CDR3 is built from 15 residues. V lost 3 bases and J lost 8; bases outside the gene matches: 12. Looked up from germline, CDR1 is KGHSH and CDR2 is LQKENI. The CDR3 coding sequence is TGTGCCAGCTCACCCCTAGACAGGGTCGGATTAGGCTACACCTTC. Translation gives CASSPLDRVGLGYTF.

This clone has more than one count but fewer than ten. The V gene is TRBV9, the J gene TRBJ1-1; D gene unclear. V was trimmed by 5 bases and J by 1 base, leaving 9 bases between them. Germline CDR1 reads SGDLS; CDR2 reads YYNGEE. This CDR3 contains 13 residues. The CDR3 spells CASRAASNTEAFF. In DNA form, the CDR3 reads TGTGCCAGCAGGGCGGCCTCGAACACTGAAGCTTTCTTT.

The V and J genes are TRBV4-1 and TRBJ2-5, with D unresolved. The length of the CDR3 is 13 residues. Germline CDR1 is MGHRA and CDR2 is YSYEKL. Trimming removed 3 bases from V and 5 bases from J, with 10 bases in between. CDR3 sequence (DNA): TGCGCCAGCAGCCATCCCGGTGAGGAGACCCAGTACTTC. It codes for CASSHPGEETQYF.

V gene TRBV11-2 combines with J gene TRBJ2-1; 7 positions match TRBD2. Unmatched junction bases numbered 4, after V lost 3 bases and J lost 8 bases. The CDR3 spans 13 residues. In germline, CDR1 is SGHAT, CDR2 FQNNGV. The CDR3: CASSLREPYEQFF. As DNA, the CDR3 is TGTGCCAGCAGCTTGCGGGAGCCGTATGAGCAGTTCTTC.

CDR3 sequence (DNA): TGTGCCAGCAGCACGCCGGGGTTAGATGAGCAGTTCTTC. Encoded protein: CASSTPGLDEQFF. The rearrangement joins TRBV11-3 to TRBJ2-1; weak D call: TRBD2 (5 bases). The CDR3 sequence is 13 residues long. Germline V gene lookup returns CDR1 SGHNT and CDR2 YENEEA. Trimming removed 5 bases from V and 8 bases from J, with 13 bases in between.

The chain combines TRBV27 with TRBJ2-7; TRBD2 matches at 8 bases. The length of the CDR3 is 13 residues. J gave up 6 bases and V 6 bases, and 7 bases lay outside the gene matches. Germline CDR1 is MNHEY and CDR2 is SMNVEV (reference sequence). CDR3 sequence (DNA): TGTGCCAGCAGATCAGCGGGAGTACGCGAGCAGTACTTC. Translating it yields CASRSAGVREQYF.

V is TRBV5-1 and J is TRBJ2-2; TRBD2 matches at 11 bases. The V segment lost 5 bases and the J segment 7 bases; nucleotides outside the gene matches: 7. This CDR3 has 15 amino acids. Germline V gene data show CDR1 as SGHRS and CDR2 as YFSETQ. The CDR3 spells CASRALAGVGGELFF. The CDR3 DNA sequence: TGCGCCAGCAGGGCACTAGCGGGAGTAGGCGGGGAGCTGTTTTTT. Full variable domain (remainder filled in from reference TRBV5-1 and TRBJ2-2): KAGVTQTPRYLIKTRGQQVTLSCSPISGHRSVSWYQQTPGQGLQFLFEYFSETQRNKGNFPGRFSGRQFSNSRSEMNVSTLELGDSALYLCASRALAGVGGELFFGEGSRLTVL.

This chain joins TRBV28 and TRBJ2-1; D may be TRBD2 (5 bases). The CDR3 is 14 residues long. V shed 5 bases and J shed 5 bases, with 13 bases lying between them. CDR1 is MDHEN and CDR2 is SYDVKM in the germline V gene. In DNA, the CDR3 is TGTGCCAGCAGTCCCGCCGGACTCAACAATGAGCAGTTCTTC. Translated: CASSPAGLNNEQFF.

V usage is TRBV15 and J usage is TRBJ2-1; 8 bases fit TRBD2. Germline V gene data show CDR1 as LNHNV and CDR2 as YYDKDF (reference sequence). V lost 1 base, J lost 12 bases, and 11 bases stayed unmatched. The CDR3 runs 15 residues. The CDR3 region is CATSRVLAGKLWQFF. The CDR3 nucleotides read TGTGCCACCAGCAGAGTCTTAGCGGGAAAGTTGTGGCAGTTCTTC.

The chain has TRBV7-6 and TRBJ1-1, with 7 bases matching TRBD1. Germline-derived CDR1 and CDR2 are SGHVS and FNYEAQ. The trim removed 3 bases at V and 0 bases at J, leaving 7 bases unmatched. CDR3 length: 16 residues. CDR3 protein: CASSFSPGGMNTEAFF. The CDR3 DNA sequence: TGTGCCAGCAGCTTTTCCCCAGGGGGGATGAACACTGAAGCTTTCTTT.

This sequence joins TRBV19 and TRBJ2-3, with 7 positions matching TRBD2. Per germline, CDR1 LNHDA and CDR2 SQIVND (reference sequence). Trimming took 3 bases from V and 7 from J; bases not matched to a gene: 7. The CDR3 is 14 residues long. The CDR3 protein is CASSMGGDRNTQYF. For the CDR3, the DNA is TGTGCCAGTAGTATGGGAGGGGATAGGAATACGCAGTATTTT.

This clone has more than one count but fewer than ten. The gene calls are TRBV28 and TRBJ1-1, with a weak D call TRBD1 (6 bases). The CDR3 consists of 14 residues. Germline V gene lookup returns CDR1 MDHEN and CDR2 SYDVKM. Trimming stripped 3 bases from V and 9 bases from J, with 17 bases between. CDR3 in amino acids: CASSLGRGRGKAFF. The CDR3 DNA is TGTGCCAGCAGTTTGGGGAGGGGCAGGGGCAAAGCTTTCTTT.

The V and J genes are TRBV5-3 and TRBJ2-7, with 7 bases aligning to TRBD1. TRBV5-3 is classed as an ORF, of uncertain function. V shed 4 bases and J 5 bases; nucleotides not matched to a gene: 15. The CDR3 runs to 16 residues. Here the CDR3 reads CARSRRPTGAPNEQYF. For the CDR3, the DNA is TGTGCCAGAAGCCGACGTCCCACAGGGGCCCCCAACGAGCAGTACTTC.

This clone was observed a few times. The rearrangement joins TRBV2 to TRBJ2-3, with D maybe TRBD2 (5 bases). The CDR3 is made up of 15 amino acids. Germline CDR1 and CDR2: SNHLY and FYNNEI. V was cut by 4 bases and J by 2 bases, with 13 bases left in between. The CDR3 sequence: CASSGGQSLTDTQYF. The CDR3 DNA reads as TGTGCCAGCAGTGGAGGGCAGTCACTCACAGATACGCAGTATTTT.